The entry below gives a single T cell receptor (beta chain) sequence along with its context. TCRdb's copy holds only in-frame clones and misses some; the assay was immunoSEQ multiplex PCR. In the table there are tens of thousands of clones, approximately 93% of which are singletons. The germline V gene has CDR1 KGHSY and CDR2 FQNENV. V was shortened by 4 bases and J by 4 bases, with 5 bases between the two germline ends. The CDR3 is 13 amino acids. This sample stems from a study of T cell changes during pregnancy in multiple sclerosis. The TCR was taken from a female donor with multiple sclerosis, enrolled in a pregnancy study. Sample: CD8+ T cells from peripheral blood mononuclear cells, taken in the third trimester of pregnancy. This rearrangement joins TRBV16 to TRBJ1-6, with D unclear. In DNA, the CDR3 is TGTGCCAGCAGCCTCGAGTATAATTCACCCCTCCACTTT. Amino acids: CASSLEYNSPLHF.